This paragraph reports one TCR beta chain. The CDR3 contains 15 residues. Trimming removed 3 bases from V and 6 bases from J; junction bases left unmatched: 7. CDR1 and CDR2 from the germline V gene are SGHAT and FQDESV (reference sequence). TCRdb passed the RT-PCR reads through MiXCR, listing each CDR3 protein once. The sample has about 520,000 distinct CDR3 sequences; about 25% are singletons. This entry comes from a study of response to subunit inactivated influenza vaccine. The sequence derives from a man aged 50 or older who received an inactivated influenza vaccine. J is TRBJ1-1 and V is TRBV11-1; 10 nucleotides line up with TRBD1. The source was CD4+ T cells sorted from PBMCs, collected 4 to 6 days after vaccination. The CDR3 protein is CASSFGGTGASEAFF. CDR3 sequence (DNA): TGTGCCAGCAGCTTCGGCGGGACAGGGGCCTCTGAAGCTTTCTTT.